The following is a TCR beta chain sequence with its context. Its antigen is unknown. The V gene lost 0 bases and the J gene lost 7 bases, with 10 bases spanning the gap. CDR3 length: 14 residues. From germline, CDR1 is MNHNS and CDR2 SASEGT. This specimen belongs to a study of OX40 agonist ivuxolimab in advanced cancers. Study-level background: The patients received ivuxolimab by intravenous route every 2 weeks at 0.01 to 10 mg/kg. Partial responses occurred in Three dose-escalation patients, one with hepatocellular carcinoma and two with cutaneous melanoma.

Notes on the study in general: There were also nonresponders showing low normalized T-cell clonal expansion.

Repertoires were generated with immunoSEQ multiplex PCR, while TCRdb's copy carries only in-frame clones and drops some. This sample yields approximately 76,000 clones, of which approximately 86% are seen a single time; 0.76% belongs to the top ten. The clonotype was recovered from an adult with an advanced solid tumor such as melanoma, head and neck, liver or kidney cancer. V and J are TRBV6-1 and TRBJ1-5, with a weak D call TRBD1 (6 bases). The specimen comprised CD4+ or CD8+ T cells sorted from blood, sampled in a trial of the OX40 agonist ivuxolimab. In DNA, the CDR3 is TGTGCCAGCAGTGAAGCCAGGGGCGGACAGCCCCAGCATTTT. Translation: CASSEARGGQPQHF.